This T cell receptor beta chain was captured in a study of OX40 agonist ivuxolimab in advanced cancers. Whole-study results and caveats: Expanded clones tended on average to be more numerous among CD8+ T cells than CD4+.

Sequencing used immunoSEQ multiplex PCR; TCRdb keeps in-frame clones, though not all of them. The sample has 5,000 to 7,500 clones; 70% to 80% are singletons. Trimming at V came to 5 bases and at J to 6 bases, leaving 6 bases not matched to a gene. The CDR3 has 15 amino acids. Germline CDR1 SGHDN, CDR2 FVKESK. As regards this clone: Its matching antigen is unknown.

The source of this sequence is an adult with an advanced solid tumor such as melanoma, head and neck, liver or kidney cancer. The specimen comprised CD4+ or CD8+ T cells sorted from blood, sampled in a trial of the OX40 agonist ivuxolimab. The chain links TRBV14 to TRBJ2-1; 11 positions agree with TRBD2. The CDR3 loop is CASSLLAGAPNEQFF. The CDR3 DNA is TGTGCCAGCAGCTTACTAGCGGGGGCCCCCAATGAGCAGTTCTTC.